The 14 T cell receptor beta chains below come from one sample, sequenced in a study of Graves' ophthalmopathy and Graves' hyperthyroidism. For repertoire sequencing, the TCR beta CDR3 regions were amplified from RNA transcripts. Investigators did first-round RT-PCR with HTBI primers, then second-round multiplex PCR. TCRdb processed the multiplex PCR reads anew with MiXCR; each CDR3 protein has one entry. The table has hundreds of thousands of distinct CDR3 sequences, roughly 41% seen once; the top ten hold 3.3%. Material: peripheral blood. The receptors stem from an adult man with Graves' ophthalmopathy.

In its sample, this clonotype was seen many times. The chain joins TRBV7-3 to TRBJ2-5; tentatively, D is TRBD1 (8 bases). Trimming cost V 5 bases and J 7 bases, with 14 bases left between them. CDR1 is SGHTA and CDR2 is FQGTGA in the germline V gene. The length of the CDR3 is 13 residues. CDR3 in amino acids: CASSPQGGWTQYF. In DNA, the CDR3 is TGTGCCAGCAGCCCACAGGGGGGGTGGACCCAGTACTTC.

CDR3 DNA sequence: TGTGCCAGCAGTTCCGGGGGAGGAAATTCACCCCTCCACTTT. It encodes CASSSGGGNSPLHF. The chain links TRBV3-1 to TRBJ1-6, with D possibly matching TRBD1 (5 bases). CDR1 LGHDT and CDR2 YNNKEL come from the germline V gene (reference sequence). V lost 6 bases and J lost 7, with 13 bases in between. The CDR3 consists of 14 residues.

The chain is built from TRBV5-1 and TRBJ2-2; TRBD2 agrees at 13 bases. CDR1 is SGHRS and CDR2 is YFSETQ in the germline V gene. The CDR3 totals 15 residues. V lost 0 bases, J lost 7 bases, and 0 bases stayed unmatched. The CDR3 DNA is TGCGCCAGCAGCTTGGGGACTAGCGGGAGCGGGGAGCTGTTTTTT. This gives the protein CASSLGTSGSGELFF.

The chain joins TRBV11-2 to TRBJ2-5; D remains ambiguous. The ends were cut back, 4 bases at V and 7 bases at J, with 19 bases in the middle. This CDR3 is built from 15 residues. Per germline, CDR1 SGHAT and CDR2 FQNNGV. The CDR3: CASSSPPSAPGTQYF. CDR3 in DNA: TGTGCCAGCAGCTCACCACCGTCGGCGCCAGGGACCCAGTACTTC.

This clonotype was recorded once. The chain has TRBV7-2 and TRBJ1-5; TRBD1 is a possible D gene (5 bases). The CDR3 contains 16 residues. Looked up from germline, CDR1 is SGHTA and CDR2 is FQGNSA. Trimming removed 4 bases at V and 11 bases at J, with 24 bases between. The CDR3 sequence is CASSSQTSGGEETQHF. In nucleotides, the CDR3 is TGTGCCAGCAGCTCGCAGACTAGCGGGGGTGAAGAGACCCAGCATTTT.

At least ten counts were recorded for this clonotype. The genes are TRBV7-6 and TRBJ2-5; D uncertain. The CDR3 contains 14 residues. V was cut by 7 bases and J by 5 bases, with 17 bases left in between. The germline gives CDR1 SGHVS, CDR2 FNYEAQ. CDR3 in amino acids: CASTNVAARETQYF. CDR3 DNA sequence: TGTGCCAGCACTAACGTAGCTGCCCGGGAGACCCAGTACTTC.

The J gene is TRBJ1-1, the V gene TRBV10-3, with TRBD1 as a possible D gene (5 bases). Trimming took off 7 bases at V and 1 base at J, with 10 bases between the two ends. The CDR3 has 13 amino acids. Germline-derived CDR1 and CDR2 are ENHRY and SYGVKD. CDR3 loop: CAITRAANTEAFF. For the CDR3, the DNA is TGTGCCATCACCAGGGCGGCGAACACTGAAGCTTTCTTT.

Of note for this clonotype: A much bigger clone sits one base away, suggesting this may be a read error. Written as DNA, the CDR3 is TGCAGTGCTGGAGTTGCAGGGGAGCAGGATTCACCCCTCCACTTT. It yields the protein CSAGVAGEQDSPLHF. The chain employs TRBV20-1 and TRBJ1-6, with a possible D match to TRBD1 (6 bases). In germline, CDR1 is DFQATT, CDR2 SNEGSKA (reference sequence). CDR3 length equals 15 residues. The germline V and J ends were trimmed by 5 bases and 8 bases, with 19 bases remaining between them.

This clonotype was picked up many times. The DNA of the CDR3 is TGTGCCAGCAGCATACAGGGGTTTGACGCTGAAGCTTTCTTT. Its translation: CASSIQGFDAEAFF. This chain uses TRBV5-8 with TRBJ1-1; 7 bases match TRBD1. Germline CDR1 is SGHTS and CDR2 is YDEGEE. J was trimmed by 6 bases and V by 4 bases; bases with no gene match: 9. The CDR3 contains 14 residues.

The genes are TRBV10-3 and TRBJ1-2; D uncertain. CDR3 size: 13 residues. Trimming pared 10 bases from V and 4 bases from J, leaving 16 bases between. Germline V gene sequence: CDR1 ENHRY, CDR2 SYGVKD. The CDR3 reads CASRAVAVYGYTF. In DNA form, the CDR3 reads TGTGCCAGTCGGGCGGTGGCAGTCTATGGCTACACCTTC.

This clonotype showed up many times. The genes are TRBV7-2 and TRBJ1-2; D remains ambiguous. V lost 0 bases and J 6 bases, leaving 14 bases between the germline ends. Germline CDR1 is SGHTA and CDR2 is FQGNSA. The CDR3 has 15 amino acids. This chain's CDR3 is CASSLAIRTIDGYTF. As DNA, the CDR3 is TGTGCCAGCAGCTTAGCCATACGAACTATTGATGGCTACACCTTC.

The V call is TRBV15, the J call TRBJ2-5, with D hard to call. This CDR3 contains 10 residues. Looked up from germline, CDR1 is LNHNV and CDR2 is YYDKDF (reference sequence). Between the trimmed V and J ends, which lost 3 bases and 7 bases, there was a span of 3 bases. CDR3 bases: TGTGCCACCAGCAGCCGGACCCAGTACTTC. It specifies CATSSRTQYF.

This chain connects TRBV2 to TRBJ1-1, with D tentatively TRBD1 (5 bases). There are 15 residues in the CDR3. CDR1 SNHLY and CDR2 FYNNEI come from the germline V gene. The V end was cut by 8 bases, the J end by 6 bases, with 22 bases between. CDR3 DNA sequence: TGTGCCAGCTCAGTCACTACAGGTTTGAGCGCTGAAGCTTTCTTT. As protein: CASSVTTGLSAEAFF.

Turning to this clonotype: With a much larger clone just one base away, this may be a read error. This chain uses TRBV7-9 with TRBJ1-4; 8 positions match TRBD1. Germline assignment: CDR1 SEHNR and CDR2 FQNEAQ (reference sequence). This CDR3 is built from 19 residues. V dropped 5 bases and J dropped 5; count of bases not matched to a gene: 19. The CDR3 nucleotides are TGTGCCAGCAGCGCTTCCGGGACAGGACCCCTTTTTCTGAATGAAAAACTGTTTTTT. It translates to CASSASGTGPLFLNEKLFF.